Below, 26 T cell receptor beta chains from the same sample are listed, as sequenced in a study of shared clonotypes between healthy human individuals. The assay was immunoSEQ multiplex PCR, and TCRdb's table has in-frame clones only and misses some. The top ten clones hold about 0.41% of a sample with over 2 million clones, 92% of them seen once. Sequencing input: naive CD4+ T cells from PBMCs. As to subset: CD45RA+ positively selected. Receptors originate from a man aged 18 to 29 in good health. Some clones in this sample may be carry-over from other donors' samples.

With regard to this clone: The sample holds other DNA sequences that translate to the same CDR3. The chain uses TRBV6-1 and TRBJ2-5; 9 bases are a match to TRBD1. Germline lookup yields CDR1 MNHNS and CDR2 SASEGT. V shed 2 bases, J shed 2 bases, and the junction held 3 bases outside the gene matches. The CDR3 sequence is 15 residues long. The DNA for the CDR3 is TGTGCCAGCAGTGAAAACAGGGGGCGACAAGAGACCCAGTACTTC. Its protein is CASSENRGRQETQYF.

The CDR3 DNA is TGCGCCAGCAGCTCCCTTACGGCAAGCTATGGCTACACCTTC. Residues: CASSSLTASYGYTF. This chain joins TRBV5-1 and TRBJ1-2; D is unresolved. Trimming took 3 bases from V and 4 from J, leaving 13 bases between them. The CDR3 runs to 14 residues. The V gene's germline CDR1 is SGHRS and CDR2 YFSETQ.

Of note for this clone: The sample holds other DNA sequences that translate to the same CDR3. The chain uses TRBV5-1 and TRBJ2-7; the match to TRBD1 covers 9 bases. Germline loops: CDR1 SGHRS, CDR2 YFSETQ. The trim removed 4 bases at V and 2 bases at J, leaving 4 bases unmatched. The CDR3 contains 14 residues. The CDR3 reads CASSKQGATYEQYF. The CDR3 DNA reads TGCGCCAGCAGCAAACAGGGGGCCACCTACGAGCAGTACTTC.

Comments on this clone: Other DNA sequences in this specimen translate into the identical CDR3. The J gene is TRBJ1-1, the V gene TRBV19; D is ambiguous. Germline V gives CDR1 LNHDA, CDR2 SQIVND (reference sequence). V was shortened by 5 bases and J by 0 bases, with 4 bases between the two germline ends. This CDR3 contains 12 residues. The CDR3 here is CASSRLNTEAFF. The DNA for the CDR3 is TGTGCCAGTAGTCGCCTGAACACTGAAGCTTTCTTT. Filled out from reference TRBV19 and TRBJ1-1, the complete variable domain reads DGGITQSPKYLFRKEGQNVTLSCEQNLNHDAMYWYRQDPGQGLRLIYYSQIVNDFQKGDIAEGYSVSREKKESFPLTVTSAQKNPTAFYLCASSRLNTEAFFGQGTRLTVV.

V usage is TRBV28 and J usage is TRBJ2-2; D is unresolved. The CDR3 length is 15 residues. The germline V gene has CDR1 MDHEN and CDR2 SYDVKM. V shed 8 bases and J shed 3 bases, with 16 bases lying between them. The DNA of the CDR3 is TGTGCCAGCCGATCCTCCGTTGGATACACCGGGGAGCTGTTTTTT. It specifies CASRSSVGYTGELFF.

This chain links TRBV5-4 with TRBJ2-3, with TRBD1 identical over 9 bases. CDR1 and CDR2 (germline): SGHNT, YYREEE (reference sequence). V dropped 4 bases and J dropped 2; count of bases not matched to a gene: 8. The CDR3 loop spans 16 amino acids. Here the CDR3 reads CASSPGRDRATDTQYF. CDR3 coding DNA: TGTGCCAGCAGCCCGGGCCGGGACAGGGCCACAGATACGCAGTATTTT.

This clone was found once. J is TRBJ2-7 and V is TRBV5-6, with 7 bases fitting TRBD1. Germline trimming cut 0 bases from V and 2 bases from J; bases unmatched to any gene: 5. This CDR3 has 15 residues. Germline V gives CDR1 SGHDT, CDR2 YYEEEE. In DNA, the CDR3 is TGTGCCAGCAGCTTGGCCGGGACAGCAACCTACGAGCAGTACTTC. This translates into CASSLAGTATYEQYF.

V gene TRBV5-5 combines with J gene TRBJ1-2; TRBD1 might be the D (6 bases). This CDR3 spans 13 amino acids. Germline-derived CDR1 and CDR2 are SGHKS and YYEKEE (reference sequence). Trimming took 3 bases from V and 7 from J, leaving 13 bases between them. The CDR3 here is CASSSLGGSGYTF. CDR3 sequence (DNA): TGTGCCAGCAGCTCCCTGGGGGGCTCTGGCTACACCTTC.

The chain carries TRBV28 and TRBJ2-4; D ambiguous. V was pared by 3 bases and J by 0 bases, with 9 bases between. The germline V gene encodes CDR1 MDHEN and CDR2 SYDVKM. This CDR3 is built from 15 residues. CDR3 in DNA: TGTGCCAGCAGTTTTCTGGCGTTAGCCAAAAACATTCAGTACTTC. Its protein product is CASSFLALAKNIQYF.

Points on this clone: A read error may account for a junction end that differs from germline. The V gene is TRBV19, the J gene TRBJ2-3; TRBD1 aligns across 7 bases. The CDR3 totals 12 residues. Germline V lookup: CDR1 LNHDA, CDR2 SQIVND (reference sequence). Here the CDR3 reads CASSRGQDPQLF. CDR3 DNA sequence: TGTGCCAGTAGTCGCGGACAGGATCCCCAACTTTTT.

The chain has TRBV11-2 and TRBJ2-7; 7 positions agree with TRBD2. The CDR3 contains 14 residues. CDR1 SGHAT and CDR2 FQNNGV come from the germline V gene. V shed 5 bases and J 3 bases; nucleotides not matched to a gene: 7. The CDR3 DNA reads as TGTGCCAGCAGCCGCGGGGAGGGGAGCTACGAGCAGTACTTC. Protein product: CASSRGEGSYEQYF.

This chain connects TRBV18 to TRBJ2-5; D may be TRBD2 (5 bases). Trimming left V 3 bases short and J 1 base short, with 12 bases between. Germline CDR1 and CDR2: KGHSH and LQKENI. The CDR3 is 15 residues long. The CDR3 spells CASSPFEAAQETQYF. The CDR3 bases are TGTGCCAGCTCACCCTTTGAAGCGGCCCAAGAGACCCAGTACTTC. Using reference TRBV18 and TRBJ2-5 for the parts outside the CDR3, the full variable domain is NAGVMQNPRHLVRRRGQEARLRCSPMKGHSHVYWYRQLPEEGLKFMVYLQKENIIDESGMPKERFSAEFPKEGPSILRIQQVVRGDSAAYFCASSPFEAAQETQYFGPGTRLLVL.

V gene TRBV20-1 combines with J gene TRBJ2-3; D ambiguous. Germline CDR1 DFQATT, CDR2 SNEGSKA (reference sequence). The CDR3 consists of 11 residues. The CDR3 protein is CSASNKDTQYF. The CDR3 nucleotides are TGCAGCGCATCCAACAAAGATACGCAGTATTTT.

The gene calls are TRBV28 and TRBJ1-2; TRBD1 might be the D (5 bases). The CDR3 sequence is 16 residues long. The V and J ends lost 2 bases and 2 bases respectively, with 15 bases between them. CDR1 is MDHEN and CDR2 is SYDVKM in the germline V gene. The CDR3 region is CASSLLHGGSNYGYTF. The DNA for the CDR3 is TGTGCCAGCAGTTTACTTCATGGGGGTTCCAACTATGGCTACACCTTC.

This clone has just one count. The V call is TRBV27, the J call TRBJ2-5, with 11 bases lining up with TRBD2. CDR1 is MNHEY and CDR2 is SMNVEV in the germline V gene (reference sequence). The J segment lost 1 base and the V segment lost 5 bases, leaving 6 bases of the junction unmatched. This CDR3 region has 16 residues. In nucleotides, the CDR3 is TGTGCCAGCAGTCGCCGACTAGCGGGAACCCAAGAGACCCAGTACTTC. It encodes CASSRRLAGTQETQYF.

The gene calls are TRBV7-2 and TRBJ2-3; the match to TRBD1 covers 9 bases. The CDR3 spans 15 residues. Per the germline V gene, CDR1 is SGHTA and CDR2 is FQGNSA. Trimming at V came to 2 bases and at J to 6 bases, leaving 6 bases not matched to a gene. CDR3 sequence: CASSLTTGGRDTQYF. The DNA of the CDR3 is TGTGCCAGCAGCTTAACGACAGGGGGGAGGGATACGCAGTATTTT.

This clone was recorded a few times. This chain joins TRBV18 and TRBJ1-1; D perhaps matches TRBD1 (5 bases). The CDR3 totals 14 residues. Per the germline V gene, CDR1 is KGHSH and CDR2 is LQKENI. The V gene lost 6 bases and the J gene lost 5 bases, with 16 bases spanning the gap. Here the CDR3 reads CASSQGSQVTEAFF. The CDR3 nucleotides read TGTGCCAGCTCCCAGGGTTCACAGGTGACTGAAGCTTTCTTT.

The CDR3: CASRIRTGIQTQYF. Written as DNA, the CDR3 is TGTGCCAGCAGGATTCGTACAGGGATCCAGACCCAGTACTTC. This chain connects TRBV6-1 to TRBJ2-5, with D possibly matching TRBD1 (6 bases). V lost 6 bases and J 6 bases, leaving 17 bases between the germline ends. Germline V gene sequence: CDR1 MNHNS, CDR2 SASEGT. The CDR3 has 14 amino acids.

The genes are TRBV7-2 and TRBJ2-2; 9 positions match TRBD1. The trim removed 8 bases at V and 5 bases at J, leaving 6 bases unmatched. Per the germline V gene, CDR1 is SGHTA and CDR2 is FQGNSA. This CDR3 comprises 14 residues. CDR3 amino acids: CASETGTGTGELFF. The CDR3 DNA reads as TGTGCCAGCGAAACCGGGACAGGGACCGGGGAGCTGTTTTTT.

The V call is TRBV6-5, the J call TRBJ2-7; 13 bases fit TRBD2. The length of the CDR3 is 16 residues. J gave up 0 bases and V 4 bases, and 3 bases lay outside the gene matches. CDR1 and CDR2 from the germline V gene are MNHEY and SVGAGI. The CDR3 DNA sequence: TGTGCCAGCAGTTTGGGACTAGCGGGGAGCTCCTACGAGCAGTACTTC. It yields the protein CASSLGLAGSSYEQYF.

The chain carries TRBV2 and TRBJ2-1, with D unclear. This CDR3 contains 15 residues. Per the germline V gene, CDR1 is SNHLY and CDR2 is FYNNEI. The V gene lost 2 bases and the J gene lost 4 bases, with 12 bases spanning the gap. The CDR3, as DNA: TGTGCCAGCAGTGAAACTGATTGGCGGTACAATGAGCAGTTCTTC. Its translation: CASSETDWRYNEQFF.

This rearrangement joins TRBV13 to TRBJ1-2; D is possibly TRBD1 (5 bases). Trimming stripped 3 bases from V and 4 bases from J, with 12 bases between. This CDR3 region has 14 residues. Germline CDR1 PRHDT, CDR2 FYEKMQ (reference sequence). The CDR3 reads CASSFGANRYGYTF. The CDR3 nucleotides read TGTGCCAGCAGCTTCGGGGCAAACCGCTATGGCTACACCTTC.

This chain connects TRBV13 to TRBJ2-5, with 11 bases fitting TRBD2. CDR1 and CDR2 (germline): PRHDT, FYEKMQ (reference sequence). V shed 5 bases, J shed 2 bases, and the junction held 13 bases outside the gene matches. CDR3 length equals 18 residues. The chain's CDR3 is CASSHSGRASFEQETQYF. In DNA form, the CDR3 reads TGTGCCAGCAGCCATAGCGGGAGGGCCTCTTTCGAGCAAGAGACCCAGTACTTC.

The chain combines TRBV7-3 with TRBJ2-1; 9 nucleotides align to TRBD1. J lost 4 bases, V lost 5 bases, and 9 bases had no gene match. Looked up from germline, CDR1 is SGHTA and CDR2 is FQGTGA. The CDR3 is 16 amino acids. This CDR3 is CASSDWTGEVYNEQFF. The DNA of the CDR3 is TGTGCCAGCAGCGACTGGACAGGGGAGGTATACAATGAGCAGTTCTTC.

The chain recombines TRBV5-5 with TRBJ1-2, with D possibly TRBD1 on 6 matching bases. Germline CDR1 reads SGHKS; CDR2 reads YYEKEE (reference sequence). The CDR3 has 15 residues. Trimming stripped 0 bases from V and 8 bases from J, with 17 bases between. The DNA for the CDR3 is TGTGCCAGCAGCTTGGATACAGGGCGGGGGTTGGGCTACACCTTC. This translates into CASSLDTGRGLGYTF.

The chain combines TRBV9 with TRBJ2-7; 7 positions match TRBD2. Trimming at V came to 0 bases and at J to 4 bases, leaving 7 bases not matched to a gene. This CDR3 is built from 15 residues. Germline V gene sequence: CDR1 SGDLS, CDR2 YYNGEE. CDR3 amino acids: CASSVAGGSLYEQYF. The CDR3 DNA reads TGTGCCAGCAGCGTAGCCGGCGGGAGTTTGTACGAGCAGTACTTC.